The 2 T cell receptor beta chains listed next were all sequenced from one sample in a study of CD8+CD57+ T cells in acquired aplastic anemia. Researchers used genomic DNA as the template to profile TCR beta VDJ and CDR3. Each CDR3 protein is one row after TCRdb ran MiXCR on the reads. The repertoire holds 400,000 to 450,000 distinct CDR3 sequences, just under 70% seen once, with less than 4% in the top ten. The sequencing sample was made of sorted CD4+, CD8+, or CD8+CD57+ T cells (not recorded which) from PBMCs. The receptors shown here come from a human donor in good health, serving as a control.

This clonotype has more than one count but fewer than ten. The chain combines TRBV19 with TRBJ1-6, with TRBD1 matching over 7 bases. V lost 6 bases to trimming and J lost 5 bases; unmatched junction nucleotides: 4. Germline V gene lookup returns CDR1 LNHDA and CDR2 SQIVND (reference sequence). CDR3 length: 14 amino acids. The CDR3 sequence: CASRQQGHNSPLHF. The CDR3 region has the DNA TGTGCCAGTAGGCAACAGGGGCATAATTCACCCCTCCACTTT.

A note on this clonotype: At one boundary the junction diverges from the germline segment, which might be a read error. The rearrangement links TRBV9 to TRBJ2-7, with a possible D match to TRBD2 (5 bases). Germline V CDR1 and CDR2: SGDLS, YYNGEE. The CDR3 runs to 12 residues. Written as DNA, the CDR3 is TGTGCCAGCAGCTCCAGCGGCTACGAGCAGCACTTC. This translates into CASSSSGYEQHF.